This TCR beta chain was found in a study of radiation and T cells in renal cell carcinoma. The CDR3 is 13 residues long. From germline, CDR1 is MNHEY and CDR2 SVGAGI. V lost 4 bases to trimming and J lost 6 bases, with 12 bases between them. Some clones are missing from TCRdb's copy, which holds only in-frame ones; the method was immunoSEQ multiplex PCR. The sample comprises some 60,000 clones, 70% to 80% of which are singletons, and over 6% rests with the top ten. Time point noted: blood 2 weeks post-SBRT. Treatment in this sample: 15 Gy SBRT to primary tumor, nephrectomy 4 weeks later. The patient's renal cell carcinoma had clear cell pathology.

The material was blood, obtained from a patient whose treatment included radiotherapy and nephrectomy. The chain combines TRBV6-5 with TRBJ1-2; D not certain. The source is a man aged 55 to 69 with renal cell carcinoma. The CDR3 loop is CASSSRAGDGYTF. The DNA of the CDR3 is TGTGCCAGCAGTTCCCGGGCAGGAGATGGCTACACCTTC.